The next 8 T cell receptor beta chains were all read from a single sample in a study of cytomegalovirus exposure and HLA in healthy donors. The primer mix had 60 Vbeta and 13 Jbeta primers. Profiled with immunoSEQ multiplex PCR; TCRdb holds only in-frame clones, not every one. Of 160,000 or so clones listed, approximately 80% are singletons. The sample comprised PBMCs. The receptors shown here come from a young man in good health and CMV-seropositive.

The sample holds a few counts of this clone. V gene TRBV27 combines with J gene TRBJ1-6; tentative D call: TRBD1 (6 bases). Trimming stripped 6 bases from V and 10 bases from J, with 13 bases between. Germline V gene sequence: CDR1 MNHEY, CDR2 SMNVEV (reference sequence). The CDR3 is 13 amino acids. DNA of the CDR3: TGTGCCAGCAGCACGGACAGCGGCTCACCCCTCCACTTT. Translating gives CASSTDSGSPLHF.

This clone was counted a few times. The CDR3 loop reads CASTAGVAYGYTF. CDR3 coding DNA: TGTGCCAGTACGGCAGGGGTAGCCTATGGCTACACCTTC. The chain recombines TRBV19 with TRBJ1-2; TRBD1 is a possible D gene (6 bases). The CDR3 extends over 13 amino acids. V gave up 7 bases and J gave up 4 bases, with 13 bases separating them. Looked up from germline, CDR1 is LNHDA and CDR2 is SQIVND (reference sequence). Based on the CDR3 plus reference TRBV19 and TRBJ1-2, the full variable domain is DGGITQSPKYLFRKEGQNVTLSCEQNLNHDAMYWYRQDPGQGLRLIYYSQIVNDFQKGDIAEGYSVSREKKESFPLTVTSAQKNPTAFYLCASTAGVAYGYTFGSGTRLTVV.

The chain recombines TRBV9 with TRBJ2-2; maybe TRBD2 (7 bases). Germline V gives CDR1 SGDLS, CDR2 YYNGEE. The CDR3 extends over 16 amino acids. The ends were cut back, 1 base at V and 7 bases at J, with 17 bases in the middle. The CDR3 spells CASSVFAGDIHGELFF. CDR3 sequence (DNA): TGTGCCAGCAGCGTATTTGCGGGGGACATACACGGGGAGCTGTTTTTT.

This clone was seen a single time. This chain connects TRBV5-4 to TRBJ2-7; perhaps TRBD2 as D (6 bases). Germline CDR1 is SGHNT and CDR2 is YYREEE (reference sequence). V lost 3 bases, J lost 2 bases, and 12 bases lay in between. This CDR3 has 14 residues. The CDR3 nucleotides read TGTGCCAGCAGCTCTTCGTGGGGGGCCTACGAGCAGTACTTC. Its translation is CASSSSWGAYEQYF.

The CDR3 protein is CASSYSLAGDTDTQYF. DNA of the CDR3: TGTGCCAGCAGTTACTCATTGGCGGGGGACACAGATACGCAGTATTTT. This chain links TRBV6-5 with TRBJ2-3, with 7 nucleotides matching TRBD2. Germline V gene lookup returns CDR1 MNHEY and CDR2 SVGAGI. Trimming cost V 0 bases and J 2 bases; bases outside gene matches: 5. The CDR3 extends over 16 amino acids.

This chain's CDR3 is CASSRQGGLGEQYF. CDR3 DNA sequence: TGTGCCAGCAGTCGACAGGGGGGGTTAGGCGAGCAGTACTTC. This chain joins TRBV27 and TRBJ2-7, with 9 bases identical to TRBD1. The CDR3 covers 14 residues. The germline V gene encodes CDR1 MNHEY and CDR2 SMNVEV (reference sequence). V dropped 5 bases and J dropped 6; count of bases not matched to a gene: 8.

The chain employs TRBV15 and TRBJ2-1; TRBD2 matches at 8 bases. The length of the CDR3 is 16 residues. Germline CDR1 is LNHNV and CDR2 is YYDKDF (reference sequence). V trimming: 4 bases; J trimming: 3 bases; junction bases outside the gene matches: 8. The CDR3 sequence is CATSTLGGANYNEQFF. DNA for the CDR3: TGTGCCACCAGCACTCTCGGGGGGGCAAACTACAATGAGCAGTTCTTC.

CDR3 DNA sequence: TGTGCCAGCAGACCGACGGGAGCCTACGAGCAGTACTTC. Amino acids: CASRPTGAYEQYF. The chain joins TRBV6-6 to TRBJ2-7; D is perhaps TRBD2 (6 bases). The CDR3 runs to 13 residues. V dropped 6 bases and J dropped 2 bases, with 11 bases sitting between them. Germline V gene lookup returns CDR1 MNHNY and CDR2 SVGAGI (reference sequence).